These 25 T cell receptor beta chains came from one sample sequenced in a study of cytomegalovirus exposure and HLA in healthy donors. Assay: immunoSEQ multiplex PCR; the TCRdb copy retains only in-frame clones and omits some. The sample consists of 70,000 to 75,000 clones, roughly 93% of them appearing once. Sequenced sample: PBMCs. These receptors came from a woman aged 18-30 years in good health and CMV-seropositive.

The chain carries TRBV5-4 and TRBJ1-4; possibly TRBD1 for D (5 bases). The CDR3 covers 15 residues. The V gene lost 3 bases and the J gene lost 0 bases, with 9 bases spanning the gap. Germline V lookup: CDR1 SGHNT, CDR2 YYREEE (reference sequence). For the CDR3, the DNA is TGTGCCAGCAGCTACGGACATACAACTAATGAAAAACTGTTTTTT. This sequence encodes CASSYGHTTNEKLFF.

The J gene is TRBJ1-4, the V gene TRBV5-5; TRBD1 is a possible D gene (5 bases). Trimming took 1 base from V and 0 from J, leaving 13 bases between them. This CDR3 is 17 amino acids long. Germline assignment: CDR1 SGHKS and CDR2 YYEKEE (reference sequence). The CDR3 region is CASSLSGEPATNEKLFF. The DNA for the CDR3 is TGTGCCAGCAGCTTGTCGGGGGAACCTGCAACTAATGAAAAACTGTTTTTT.

The chain is built from TRBV5-5 and TRBJ1-1, with D maybe TRBD1 (6 bases). V was clipped by 0 bases and J by 7 bases, with 7 bases between them. CDR1 is SGHKS, CDR2 YYEKEE, per germline (reference sequence). The CDR3 covers 12 residues. CDR3 nucleotides: TGTGCCAGCAGCTTGGTGACAGGTGAAGCTTTCTTT. Translating gives CASSLVTGEAFF.

The chain recombines TRBV19 with TRBJ1-6; 8 bases align to TRBD1. Per germline, CDR1 LNHDA and CDR2 SQIVND (reference sequence). The CDR3 length is 13 residues. Trimming removed 9 bases from V and 9 bases from J; junction bases left unmatched: 7. The CDR3 bases are TGTGCCAGCACCGATGACAGGGGTTCACCCCTCCACTTT. It encodes CASTDDRGSPLHF.

This clone has a single count. The gene calls are TRBV19 and TRBJ1-2; D might be TRBD1 (6 bases). The ends were cut back, 6 bases at V and 4 bases at J, with 18 bases in the middle. Germline CDR1 LNHDA, CDR2 SQIVND (reference sequence). This CDR3 contains 15 residues. The CDR3 sequence: CASSNNDRTLYGYTF. CDR3 DNA sequence: TGTGCCAGTAGCAATAATGACAGGACCCTCTATGGCTACACCTTC.

This clone appeared a single time. The V gene is TRBV27, the J gene TRBJ2-3; 7 bases fit TRBD2. The CDR3 is 14 residues long. V lost 4 bases and J lost 2; bases outside the gene matches: 3. Per germline, CDR1 MNHEY and CDR2 SMNVEV (reference sequence). CDR3 nucleotide sequence: TGTGCCAGCAGTTGGGCGGGAGTCACAGATACGCAGTATTTT. Its translation: CASSWAGVTDTQYF.

The chain carries TRBV28 and TRBJ2-4; D gene unclear. The CDR3 covers 14 residues. Deletions cut 6 bases from V and 0 bases from J, with 9 bases between. The V gene's germline CDR1 is MDHEN and CDR2 SYDVKM. For the CDR3, the DNA is TGTGCCAGCAGCTACCGTTTAGCCAAAAACATTCAGTACTTC. Amino acid sequence: CASSYRLAKNIQYF.

The chain is built from TRBV5-1 and TRBJ2-2; no firm D call. Germline V gene sequence: CDR1 SGHRS, CDR2 YFSETQ. The V gene lost 2 bases and the J gene lost 0 bases, with 8 bases spanning the gap. The CDR3 runs to 15 residues. CDR3 bases: TGCGCCAGCAGCTTACAGAAGACGAACACCGGGGAGCTGTTTTTT. Protein: CASSLQKTNTGELFF.

The rearrangement uses TRBV19 and TRBJ1-2; 9 bases match TRBD1. Germline assignment: CDR1 LNHDA and CDR2 SQIVND (reference sequence). V was pared by 10 bases and J by 5 bases, with 23 bases of the junction left unmatched. CDR3 length: 18 amino acids. CDR3 residues: CATESGTGPTNVLYGYTF. CDR3 nucleotides: TGTGCCACCGAATCCGGGACAGGGCCCACTAACGTCCTATATGGCTACACCTTC.

This clone was observed a handful of times. The rearrangement joins TRBV7-9 to TRBJ2-7; 9 nucleotides match TRBD1. Germline loops: CDR1 SEHNR, CDR2 FQNEAQ (reference sequence). This CDR3 comprises 16 residues. The V and J ends lost 0 bases and 5 bases, in that order; junction bases with no gene match: 8. This chain's CDR3 is CASSLARLDRGHEQYF. CDR3 sequence (DNA): TGTGCCAGCAGCTTAGCAAGGTTGGACAGGGGCCACGAGCAGTACTTC.

V gene TRBV5-1 combines with J gene TRBJ2-7; the match to TRBD2 covers 13 bases. CDR3 length equals 15 residues. Germline V lookup: CDR1 SGHRS, CDR2 YFSETQ. The trim removed 1 base at V and 5 bases at J, leaving 3 bases unmatched. CDR3 DNA sequence: TGCGCCAGCAGCTTGACTAGCGGGAGGGCCAACGAGCAGTACTTC. Its protein is CASSLTSGRANEQYF. The full variable domain, completed using reference TRBV5-1 and TRBJ2-7, is KAGVTQTPRYLIKTRGQQVTLSCSPISGHRSVSWYQQTPGQGLQFLFEYFSETQRNKGNFPGRFSGRQFSNSRSEMNVSTLELGDSALYLCASSLTSGRANEQYFGPGTRLTVT.

This clone was counted once. The rearrangement links TRBV7-9 to TRBJ2-3; the match to TRBD1 covers 8 bases. Germline-derived CDR1 and CDR2 are SEHNR and FQNEAQ (reference sequence). This CDR3 contains 13 residues. Losses at the gene ends were 4 bases for V and 4 bases for J; bases not matched to a gene: 1. The CDR3 nucleotides read TGTGCCAGCAGCTCACAGGGGGCAGATACGCAGTATTTT. Translated, it gives CASSSQGADTQYF.

This chain uses TRBV28 with TRBJ1-1, with D perhaps matching TRBD1 (6 bases). Germline CDR1 and CDR2: MDHEN and SYDVKM. V was clipped by 4 bases and J by 1 base, with 16 bases between them. The CDR3 has 16 residues. The chain's CDR3 is CASSSGTAGANTEAFF. The CDR3 coding sequence is TGTGCCAGCAGTTCAGGAACCGCAGGGGCGAACACTGAAGCTTTCTTT.

The J gene is TRBJ2-2, the V gene TRBV4-1; possibly TRBD2 for D (5 bases). Trimming pared 4 bases from V and 5 bases from J, leaving 11 bases between. The germline gives CDR1 MGHRA, CDR2 YSYEKL. This CDR3 is 14 amino acids long. Here the CDR3 DNA reads TGCGCCAGCAGCCGATTGGGAGTAACCGGGGAGCTGTTTTTT. It encodes CASSRLGVTGELFF.

The genes are TRBV7-9 and TRBJ2-1, with 10 bases aligning to TRBD1. This CDR3 contains 14 residues. CDR1 is SEHNR, CDR2 FQNEAQ, per germline (reference sequence). The trim removed 5 bases at V and 7 bases at J, leaving 5 bases unmatched. The chain's CDR3 is CASSARQGANEQFF. DNA for the CDR3: TGTGCCAGCAGCGCCCGACAGGGGGCGAATGAGCAGTTCTTC.

V is TRBV27 and J is TRBJ2-7, with a tentative D call TRBD2 (6 bases). The germline V and J ends were trimmed by 6 bases and 0 bases, with 15 bases remaining between them. The germline V gene encodes CDR1 MNHEY and CDR2 SMNVEV (reference sequence). The CDR3 runs 15 residues. CDR3 nucleotide sequence: TGTGCCAGCAGGGAGGTCCGGGGGAACTCCTACGAGCAGTACTTC. It yields the protein CASREVRGNSYEQYF.

This clone was seen just once. The V call is TRBV19, the J call TRBJ1-5; no clear D gene. CDR1 is LNHDA, CDR2 SQIVND, per germline (reference sequence). The ends were cut back, 4 bases at V and 1 base at J, with 8 bases in the middle. This CDR3 is built from 14 residues. The CDR3 region has the DNA TGTGCCAGTAGTAACACAGCCAGCAATCAGCCCCAGCATTTT. Amino acids: CASSNTASNQPQHF. The full variable domain, its missing parts supplied by reference TRBV19 and TRBJ1-5, is DGGITQSPKYLFRKEGQNVTLSCEQNLNHDAMYWYRQDPGQGLRLIYYSQIVNDFQKGDIAEGYSVSREKKESFPLTVTSAQKNPTAFYLCASSNTASNQPQHFGDGTRLSIL.

V usage is TRBV5-1 and J usage is TRBJ2-1; the match to TRBD2 covers 15 bases. V was clipped by 0 bases and J by 7 bases; unmatched bases: 8. Looked up from germline, CDR1 is SGHRS and CDR2 is YFSETQ. The CDR3 is 18 amino acids. As DNA, the CDR3 is TGCGCCAGCAGCTTGGGAGGACTAGCGGGGGGGCTTAGTAATGAGCAGTTCTTC. Amino acid sequence: CASSLGGLAGGLSNEQFF.

This chain links TRBV29-1 with TRBJ2-1; TRBD1 matches at 10 bases. CDR1 is SQVTM and CDR2 is ANQGSEA in the germline V gene. There are 13 residues in the CDR3. The V and J ends lost 7 bases and 7 bases, in that order; junction bases with no gene match: 7. The CDR3 coding sequence is TGCAGCGCAAGGACAGGGGGTTTGAATGAGCAGTTCTTC. This encodes CSARTGGLNEQFF.

J is TRBJ1-1 and V is TRBV28; no clear D. The CDR3 sequence is 14 residues long. Trimming removed 6 bases at V and 4 bases at J, with 15 bases between. CDR1 is MDHEN and CDR2 is SYDVKM in the germline V gene. The CDR3 spells CASSPARAATEAFF. In DNA, the CDR3 is TGTGCCAGCAGCCCTGCGCGGGCGGCCACTGAAGCTTTCTTT.

This chain joins TRBV5-4 and TRBJ1-1; the D is unclear. V was trimmed by 4 bases and J by 1 base, leaving 17 bases between them. The germline V gene encodes CDR1 SGHNT and CDR2 YYREEE (reference sequence). The CDR3 runs 16 residues. CDR3 coding DNA: TGTGCCAGCAGCCCTCTGACTTGGGCGGGGAACACTGAAGCTTTCTTT. Protein product: CASSPLTWAGNTEAFF.

The rearrangement joins TRBV28 to TRBJ1-1; 7 bases are a match to TRBD1. V shed 5 bases, J shed 10 bases, and the junction held 7 bases outside the gene matches. The V gene's germline CDR1 is MDHEN and CDR2 SYDVKM. The CDR3 loop spans 12 amino acids. The DNA of the CDR3 is TGTGCCAGCAGTGTAGACAGGGTCAGAGCTTTCTTT. Its protein is CASSVDRVRAFF. Complete variable domain (other parts from reference TRBV28 and TRBJ1-1): DVKVTQSSRYLVKRTGEKVFLECVQDMDHENMFWYRQDPGLGLRLIYFSYDVKMKEKGDIPEGYSVSREKKERFSLILESASTNQTSMYLCASSVDRVRAFFGQGTRLTVV.

The rearrangement uses TRBV27 and TRBJ2-3; 7 bases match TRBD1. J was trimmed by 0 bases and V by 6 bases; bases with no gene match: 6. The CDR3 sequence is 15 residues long. CDR1 MNHEY and CDR2 SMNVEV come from the germline V gene (reference sequence). CDR3 residues: CASRYGTASTDTQYF. In DNA form, the CDR3 reads TGTGCCAGCAGATACGGGACAGCTAGCACAGATACGCAGTATTTT.

The chain combines TRBV5-1 with TRBJ2-1, with 10 bases matching TRBD2. Unmatched junction bases numbered 9, after V lost 3 bases and J lost 6 bases. This CDR3 has 16 amino acids. Germline values: CDR1 SGHRS, CDR2 YFSETQ. The CDR3 region is CASSWGVLAGSNEQFF. The CDR3 bases are TGCGCCAGCAGCTGGGGGGTACTAGCGGGGTCCAATGAGCAGTTCTTC.

This chain links TRBV19 with TRBJ1-5, with 8 bases fitting TRBD1. There are 14 residues in the CDR3. Germline V gene lookup returns CDR1 LNHDA and CDR2 SQIVND (reference sequence). Losses at the gene ends were 3 bases for V and 10 bases for J; bases not matched to a gene: 8. CDR3 in amino acids: CASSIWAGGRPQHF. CDR3 nucleotide sequence: TGTGCCAGTAGTATCTGGGCAGGGGGCCGACCCCAGCATTTT.